These T cell receptor beta chains were read from a single sample in a study of cytomegalovirus exposure and HLA in healthy donors. Sequencing was performed with immunoSEQ multiplex PCR; in TCRdb, only in-frame clones are kept and a portion is missing. The profile shows roughly 61,000 clones, around 84% of them singletons. Material for sequencing was PBMCs. The receptors originated from a male donor in good health and CMV-seronegative. The CDR3 runs from the conserved cysteine through the conserved F or W. The order of the fields is D gene, clone size, J gene, V gene, CDR3 DNA, CDR3 protein. The D gene is left open where the match is weak. Expanded clones are given a class, and other clones once, few, many or no size at all.

D gene: TRBD1
clone size: NA
J gene: TRBJ1-4
V gene: TRBV4-2
CDR3 DNA: TGTGCCAGCAGCCGGTCAAGGTCGACAGGGAAGTATGAAAAACTGTTTTTT
CDR3 protein: CASSRSRSTGKYEKLFF

D gene: NA
clone size: few
J gene: TRBJ1-1
V gene: TRBV7-8
CDR3 DNA: TGTGCCAGCACTTCGGGAAGGGAGACTGAAGCTTTCTTT
CDR3 protein: CASTSGRETEAFF

D gene: NA
clone size: NA
J gene: TRBJ1-1
V gene: TRBV4-1
CDR3 DNA: TGCGCCAGCAGCCAAGGCCAGGGAGGGGGCACTGAAGCTTTCTTT
CDR3 protein: CASSQGQGGGTEAFF

D gene: NA
clone size: NA
J gene: TRBJ1-2
V gene: TRBV6-1
CDR3 DNA: TGTGCCAGCAGCCAGGGATGGGGCTACACCTTC
CDR3 protein: CASSQGWGYTF

D gene: TRBD2
clone size: NA
J gene: TRBJ2-3
V gene: TRBV4-1
CDR3 DNA: TGCGCCAGCAGCCAAGATGGGCTAGCGGGGTCAACAGATACGCAGTATTTT
CDR3 protein: CASSQDGLAGSTDTQYF

D gene: TRBD2
clone size: NA
J gene: TRBJ2-7
V gene: TRBV6-5
CDR3 DNA: TGTGCCAGCACGCGGGGGGGCCATGAGTACGAGCAGTACTTC
CDR3 protein: CASTRGGHEYEQYF

D gene: NA
clone size: once
J gene: TRBJ2-1
V gene: TRBV5-5
CDR3 DNA: TGTGCCAGCAGCTTGGTAGCGGAGCTTTACAATGAGCAGTTCTTC
CDR3 protein: CASSLVAELYNEQFF

D gene: TRBD1
clone size: NA
J gene: TRBJ2-6
V gene: TRBV19
CDR3 DNA: TGTGCCAGTAGTGTTAGACAGGGACCTTCTGGGGCCAACGTCCTGACTTTC
CDR3 protein: CASSVRQGPSGANVLTF

D gene: NA
clone size: NA
J gene: TRBJ1-6
V gene: TRBV11-3
CDR3 DNA: TGTGCCAGCAGCGCCGGGACATATAATTCACCCCTCCACTTT
CDR3 protein: CASSAGTYNSPLHF

D gene: NA
clone size: once
J gene: TRBJ2-2
V gene: TRBV11-2
CDR3 DNA: TGTGCCAGCAGCTTAGGGTGGAGGAGCTCCGGGGAGCTGTTTTTT
CDR3 protein: CASSLGWRSSGELFF

D gene: NA
clone size: once
J gene: TRBJ1-3
V gene: TRBV19
CDR3 DNA: TGTGCCAGTAGTGGACGACACGGAGGCGATTCCTCTGGAAACACCATATATTTT
CDR3 protein: CASSGRHGGDSSGNTIYF

D gene: NA
clone size: NA
J gene: TRBJ1-5
V gene: TRBV29-1
CDR3 DNA: TGCAGCGTTGAGGAGGAAGGGAGGGACAGCAATCAGCCCCAGCATTTT
CDR3 protein: CSVEEEGRDSNQPQHF

D gene: NA
clone size: NA
J gene: TRBJ2-1
V gene: TRBV7-2
CDR3 DNA: TGTGCCAGCAGCTTAGTGGGGCGGATGCCCTACAATGAGCAGTTCTTC
CDR3 protein: CASSLVGRMPYNEQFF

D gene: NA
clone size: NA
J gene: TRBJ2-5
V gene: TRBV12-5
CDR3 DNA: TGTGCTAGTGGTTTGGTGGGGGGCCAAGAGACCCAGTACTTC
CDR3 protein: CASGLVGGQETQYF

D gene: NA
clone size: NA
J gene: TRBJ1-2
V gene: TRBV6-6
CDR3 DNA: TGTGCCAGCAGAAGTACGGAGCATAACTATGGCTACACCTTC
CDR3 protein: CASRSTEHNYGYTF

D gene: TRBD1
clone size: NA
J gene: TRBJ1-1
V gene: TRBV7-2
CDR3 DNA: TGTGCCAGCAGCGCACAGGGGGTGGTGAACACTGAAGCTTTCTTT
CDR3 protein: CASSAQGVVNTEAFF

D gene: TRBD1
clone size: NA
J gene: TRBJ2-2
V gene: TRBV7-9
CDR3 DNA: TGTGCCAGCAGCTTACAGGGGGCAGTCGGGGAGCTGTTTTTT
CDR3 protein: CASSLQGAVGELFF